This entry features one T cell receptor (beta chain) sequence. The target antigen is unknown. Sample time point: late sampling 161 to 241 days after vaccination in a few convalescent patients. The treatment denotes: roughly 10-day PBMC culture with coronavirus spike peptide pools or control peptides (ViraFEST assay). ViraFEST relied on peptide pools to expand antigen-specific T cells; the TCRs were sequenced afterward. These data come from a study of vaccination and CD4 T cells after COVID-19. At the level of the study: The convalescent group had six males, four females, seven Caucasians, two Asians, one multiracial.

Germline CDR1 is MNHEY and CDR2 is SMNVEV (reference sequence). The length of the CDR3 is 15 residues. The ends were cut back, 4 bases at V and 1 base at J, with 12 bases in the middle. Sequenced with the Oncomine TCR Beta short-read assay was DNA taken from cultured CD4+ T cells. MiXCR, run by TCRdb on the PCR reads, gives a single entry per CDR3 protein. Among fewer than 20,000 distinct CDR3 sequences listed, around 43% were seen once. The chain has TRBV27 and TRBJ2-3; the D is unclear. Source: CD4+ T cells from blood, cultured in vitro, taken about 7 months after SARS-CoV-2 vaccination. The sequence derives from a human donor who had recovered from COVID-19. In DNA form, the CDR3 reads TGTGCCAGCAGTTGGGAACGGCTTGGCACAGATACGCAGTATTTT. Translation gives CASSWERLGTDTQYF.